Listed below are T cell receptor beta chains from one sample, sequenced in a study of CD4 T cell repertoires in COVID-19. Profiling relied on immunoSEQ multiplex PCR, and the TCRdb table lists in-frame clones only, not all of them. The sample includes approximately 79,000 clones, 83% seen only once; the top ten take roughly 0.58%. This material consisted of CD4+ T cells from peripheral blood, taken after recovery from COVID-19. The receptors come from a human donor who had COVID-19. Each CDR3 is given with its conserved first and last residue. The order of the fields is J gene, CDR3 length, V gene, D gene, clone size, CDR3 protein, CDR3 DNA. D genes are given only for firm matches. Size is omitted from some rows. Given values are once, few, many or a class for expanded clones.

>TRBJ1-2|13|TRBV7-9|NA|NA
CASSLSPTGSNTF
TGTGCCAGCAGCTTATCCCCGACAGGCTCGAATACCTTC
>TRBJ1-4|16|TRBV18|TRBD1|NA
CASSPGVQGAFEKLFF
TGTGCCAGCTCACCAGGCGTTCAGGGGGCGTTTGAAAAACTGTTTTTT
>TRBJ2-7|14|TRBV10-3|TRBD2|NA
CAIRGTSVGYEQYF
TGTGCCATCCGGGGGACTAGCGTCGGCTACGAGCAGTACTTC
>TRBJ1-1|15|TRBV28|TRBD1|NA
CASTPDREENTEAFF
TGTGCCAGCACCCCCGACAGGGAAGAGAACACTGAAGCTTTCTTT
>TRBJ2-1|18|TRBV15|NA|NA
CATSRSLPGTRDYNEQFF
TGTGCCACCAGCAGATCACTCCCGGGGACTCGGGATTACAATGAGCAGTTCTTC
>TRBJ2-4|14|TRBV7-9|TRBD2|once
CASSLAELAGAKYF
TGTGCCAGCAGCTTAGCGGAGCTAGCGGGAGCCAAGTACTTC
>TRBJ2-1|16|TRBV5-6|NA|NA
CASSFGPGLTLNEQFF
TGTGCCAGCAGCTTTGGACCGGGACTCACTCTAAATGAGCAGTTCTTC
>TRBJ1-1|14|TRBV10-3|NA|NA
CAISDSGVNTEAFF
TGTGCCATCAGTGACAGCGGAGTGAACACTGAAGCTTTCTTT
>TRBJ1-3|18|TRBV21-1|NA|NA
CASSDESTGTVSGNTIYF
TGTGCCAGCAGCGACGAATCGACAGGGACTGTCTCTGGAAACACCATATATTTT
>TRBJ1-2|15|TRBV6-5|TRBD1|NA
CASIAGTGTNYGYTF
TGTGCCAGCATAGCTGGGACAGGGACTAACTATGGCTACACCTTC
>TRBJ2-5|14|TRBV5-5|NA|NA
CASSTPDSQETQYF
TGTGCCAGCAGCACCCCGGACAGCCAAGAGACCCAGTACTTC
>TRBJ2-2|14|TRBV6-4|TRBD1|once
CASRRDSSTGELFF
TGTGCCAGCAGGAGGGACAGCTCCACCGGGGAGCTGTTTTTT
>TRBJ2-1|15|TRBV27|NA|NA
CASDYSRSSYNEQFF
TGTGCCAGCGACTATAGCAGGTCTTCCTACAATGAGCAGTTCTTC
>TRBJ2-2|15|TRBV11-2|TRBD2|NA
CASSLGLAATGELFF
TGTGCCAGCAGCTTAGGACTAGCGGCGACCGGGGAGCTGTTTTTT
>TRBJ2-1|13|TRBV7-2|NA|NA
CASSSRNDGEQFF
TGTGCCAGCAGCTCCCGGAATGACGGAGAGCAGTTCTTC
>TRBJ2-1|14|TRBV2|NA|NA
CASKVPTPYNEQFF
TGTGCCAGCAAGGTCCCCACACCCTACAATGAGCAGTTCTTC
>TRBJ1-1|14|TRBV11-2|NA|NA
CASSSSYGVTEAFF
TGTGCCAGCAGCTCCTCCTACGGAGTCACTGAAGCTTTCTTT
>TRBJ2-3|13|TRBV3-1/TRBV3-2|NA|NA
CASSQEGSDTQYF
TGTGCCAGCAGCCAAGAAGGGAGCGATACGCAGTATTTT
>TRBJ1-3|16|TRBV5-5|NA|once
CASSLRGGHSGNTIYF
TGTGCCAGCAGCTTGCGGGGGGGCCACTCTGGAAACACCATATATTTT
>TRBJ1-1|13|TRBV28|NA|NA
CASSLQAHTEAFF
TGTGCCAGCAGTTTGCAGGCCCACACTGAAGCTTTCTTT
>TRBJ1-1|12|TRBV6-5|NA|few
CASSYRHAEAFF
TGTGCCAGCAGTTACCGCCACGCTGAAGCTTTCTTT
>TRBJ2-2|14|TRBV19|TRBD2|NA
CASSPSGIGGELFF
TGTGCCAGTAGTCCTAGCGGGATTGGCGGGGAGCTGTTTTTT
>TRBJ2-5|13|TRBV5-1|NA|NA
CASSLGGGETQYF
TGCGCCAGCAGCTTGGGAGGGGGAGAGACCCAGTACTTC
>TRBJ1-5|16|TRBV6-1|NA|NA
CASSEAEGRGNQPQHF
TGTGCCAGCAGTGAAGCAGAGGGAAGGGGCAATCAGCCCCAGCATTTT
>TRBJ1-2|14|TRBV6-1|TRBD1|NA
CASSDPGQGEGYTF
TGTGCCAGCAGTGACCCGGGACAGGGAGAGGGCTACACCTTC
>TRBJ1-3|14|TRBV6-5|NA|NA
CASSYGTAGSTIYF
TGTGCCAGCAGTTACGGGACGGCGGGGAGCACCATATATTTT
>TRBJ1-1|16|TRBV28|TRBD1|NA
CASSPGTGNMNTEAFF
TGTGCCAGCAGTCCCGGGACAGGGAACATGAACACTGAAGCTTTCTTT
>TRBJ2-1|16|TRBV11-2|TRBD2|few
CASSSETGGGLDEQFF
TGTGCCAGCAGCTCAGAGACGGGGGGTGGTTTAGATGAGCAGTTCTTC
>TRBJ2-7|12|TRBV2|NA|NA
CASSVEGFEQYF
TGTGCCAGCAGTGTCGAGGGATTCGAGCAGTACTTC
>TRBJ2-5|12|TRBV19|NA|NA
CASSTYPETQYF
TGTGCCAGTAGTACATACCCCGAGACCCAGTACTTC
>TRBJ1-2|15|TRBV6-5|NA|NA
CASSYSFNGIYGYTF
TGTGCCAGCAGTTACTCGTTCAACGGGATCTATGGCTACACCTTC
>TRBJ2-7|13|TRBV3-1/TRBV3-2|NA|NA
CASSWALSYEQYF
TGTGCCAGCAGCTGGGCCCTATCCTACGAGCAGTACTTC
>TRBJ2-7|14|TRBV2|NA|NA
CASSDWGGLYEQYF
TGTGCCAGCAGTGACTGGGGGGGCTTATACGAGCAGTACTTC
>TRBJ2-7|13|TRBV1|NA|NA
CTSRRLADLEQYF
TGCACCAGCAGACGCCTCGCCGATTTAGAGCAGTACTTC
>TRBJ1-5|13|TRBV6-5|NA|NA
CASSYFTNQPQHF
TGTGCCAGCAGTTACTTTACAAATCAGCCCCAGCATTTT
>TRBJ2-1|18|TRBV6-6|TRBD1|NA
CASSQPLRGPSSYNEQFF
TGTGCCAGCAGTCAGCCCCTAAGGGGGCCTAGCTCCTACAATGAGCAGTTCTTC
>TRBJ1-1|13|TRBV7-2|TRBD1|NA
CASRQGVETEAFF
TGTGCCAGCAGGCAGGGGGTAGAAACTGAAGCTTTCTTT
>TRBJ2-7|15|TRBV6-1|TRBD1|NA
CASSDLGTGVSEQYF
TGTGCCAGCAGTGACCTTGGGACAGGGGTAAGCGAGCAGTACTTC
>TRBJ1-1|17|TRBV19|TRBD1|NA
CASSTPRGPDRNTEAFF
TGTGCCAGTAGTACCCCCAGGGGGCCCGATAGAAACACTGAAGCTTTCTTT
>TRBJ2-3|16|TRBV11-2|TRBD2|NA
CASSSTRGGLTDTQYF
TGTGCCAGCAGCTCAACTCGGGGGGGCCTGACAGATACGCAGTATTTT
>TRBJ2-3|20|TRBV21-1|NA|NA
CASSKCPSWGERGGTDTQYF
TGTGCCAGCAGCAAATGCCCCTCTTGGGGCGAGCGGGGGGGGACAGATACGCAGTATTTT
>TRBJ1-5|13|TRBV5-1|TRBD1|once
CASSFLQGQPQHF
TGCGCCAGCAGCTTTTTACAGGGGCAGCCCCAGCATTTT
>TRBJ1-2|13|TRBV2|NA|NA
CASSGRALYGYTF
TGTGCCAGCAGTGGTCGGGCCCTATATGGCTACACCTTC
>TRBJ2-7|14|TRBV20-1|TRBD1|NA
CSASGRQGLGEQYF
TGCAGTGCTAGTGGGAGACAGGGTTTAGGGGAGCAGTACTTC
>TRBJ1-5|13|TRBV10-3|NA|NA
CATSVGVDQPQHF
TGTGCCACCTCAGTGGGCGTCGATCAGCCCCAGCATTTT
>TRBJ2-3|16|TRBV11-2|TRBD1|NA
CASSLGTGGTTDTQYF
TGTGCCAGCAGCTTAGGGACAGGGGGCACCACAGATACGCAGTATTTT
>TRBJ1-5|17|TRBV5-5|NA|NA
CASSLAPTGTNNQPQHF
TGTGCCAGCAGCTTGGCCCCTACCGGGACAAACAATCAGCCCCAGCATTTT
>TRBJ2-7|12|TRBV7-8|NA|once
CASSQITYEQYF
TGTGCCAGCAGCCAAATAACCTACGAGCAGTACTTC
>TRBJ1-4|13|TRBV30|NA|NA
CAWNRRANEKLFF
TGTGCCTGGAACAGACGGGCTAATGAAAAACTGTTTTTT
>TRBJ2-1|15|TRBV7-9|TRBD2|NA
CASSLGLAGRNEQFF
TGTGCCAGCAGCCTAGGACTAGCGGGACGAAATGAGCAGTTCTTC
>TRBJ1-3|15|TRBV5-4|NA|NA
CASSPDGISGNTIYF
TGTGCCAGCAGCCCGGACGGGATATCTGGAAACACCATATATTTT
>TRBJ2-7|17|TRBV5-1|NA|NA
CASSLVLAEPFSYEQYF
TGCGCCAGCAGCTTGGTTCTAGCCGAACCCTTTTCCTACGAGCAGTACTTC
>TRBJ1-6|14|TRBV18|NA|NA
CASSPGGQNSPLHF
TGTGCCAGCTCACCAGGCGGCCAAAATTCACCCCTCCACTTT
>TRBJ1-1|14|TRBV28|NA|NA
CASSRNWVIIEAFF
TGTGCCAGCAGTCGGAATTGGGTTATTATTGAAGCTTTCTTT
>TRBJ1-1|15|TRBV7-3|NA|once
CASSQNGQLGTEAFF
TGTGCCAGCAGCCAAAATGGACAGTTGGGCACTGAAGCTTTCTTT